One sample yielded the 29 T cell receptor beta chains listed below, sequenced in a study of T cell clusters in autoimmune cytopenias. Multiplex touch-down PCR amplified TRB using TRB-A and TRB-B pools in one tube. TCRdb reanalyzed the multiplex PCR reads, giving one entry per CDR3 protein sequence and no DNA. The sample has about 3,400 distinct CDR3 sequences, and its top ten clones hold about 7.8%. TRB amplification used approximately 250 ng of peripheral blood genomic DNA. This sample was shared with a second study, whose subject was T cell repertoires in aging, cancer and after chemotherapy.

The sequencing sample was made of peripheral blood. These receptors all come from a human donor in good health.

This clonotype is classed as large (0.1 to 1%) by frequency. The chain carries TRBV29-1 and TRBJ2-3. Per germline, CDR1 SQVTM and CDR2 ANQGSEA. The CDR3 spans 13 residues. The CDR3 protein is CSASPYSGDTQYF.

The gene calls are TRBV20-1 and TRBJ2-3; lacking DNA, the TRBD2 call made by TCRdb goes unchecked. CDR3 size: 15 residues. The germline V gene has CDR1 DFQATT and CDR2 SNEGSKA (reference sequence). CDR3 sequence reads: CSAAPLAGGPDTQYF.

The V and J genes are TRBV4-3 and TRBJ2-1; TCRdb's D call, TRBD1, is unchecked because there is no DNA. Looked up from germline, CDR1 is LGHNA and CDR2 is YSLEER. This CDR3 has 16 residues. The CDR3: CASSQDRGPGSGEQFF.

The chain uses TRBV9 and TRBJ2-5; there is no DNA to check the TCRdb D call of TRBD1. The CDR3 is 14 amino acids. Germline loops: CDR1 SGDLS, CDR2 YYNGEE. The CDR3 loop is CASSAGGLQETQYF.

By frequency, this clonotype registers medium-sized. CDR3 in amino acids: CASSLNPHLAGEGYNEQFF. The V gene is TRBV7-3, the J gene TRBJ2-1; absent DNA, TCRdb's TRBD2 call cannot be checked. The CDR3 sequence is 19 residues long. Germline V lookup: CDR1 SGHTA, CDR2 FQGTGA.

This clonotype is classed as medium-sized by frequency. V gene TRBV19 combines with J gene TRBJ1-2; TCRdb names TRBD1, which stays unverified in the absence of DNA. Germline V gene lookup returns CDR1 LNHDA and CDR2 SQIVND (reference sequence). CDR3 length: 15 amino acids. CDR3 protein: CASSIAGTGGYGYTF.

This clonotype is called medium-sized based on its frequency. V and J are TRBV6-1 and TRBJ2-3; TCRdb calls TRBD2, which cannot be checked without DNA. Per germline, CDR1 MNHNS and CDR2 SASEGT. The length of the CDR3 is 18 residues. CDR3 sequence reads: CASRAGLGASGSTDTQYF.

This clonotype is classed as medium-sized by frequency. CDR3 amino acids: CASSDVNRETGELFF. The J gene is TRBJ2-2, the V gene TRBV25-1; the TCRdb D gene call, TRBD1, has no DNA to confirm it. Looked up from germline, CDR1 is MGHDK and CDR2 is SYGVNS. The CDR3 is 15 residues long.

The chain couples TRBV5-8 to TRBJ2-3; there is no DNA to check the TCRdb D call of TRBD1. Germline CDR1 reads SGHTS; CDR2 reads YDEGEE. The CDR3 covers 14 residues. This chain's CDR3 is CASSPGLPTDTQYF.

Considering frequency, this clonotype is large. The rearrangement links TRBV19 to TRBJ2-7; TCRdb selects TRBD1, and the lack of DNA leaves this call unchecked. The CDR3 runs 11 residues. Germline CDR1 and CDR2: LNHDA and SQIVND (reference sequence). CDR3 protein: CASSTPYEQYF.

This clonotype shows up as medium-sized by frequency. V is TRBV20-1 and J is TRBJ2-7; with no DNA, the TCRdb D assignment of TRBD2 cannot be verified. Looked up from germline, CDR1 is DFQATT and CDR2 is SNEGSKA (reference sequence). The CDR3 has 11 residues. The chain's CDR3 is CSALDYPEQYF.

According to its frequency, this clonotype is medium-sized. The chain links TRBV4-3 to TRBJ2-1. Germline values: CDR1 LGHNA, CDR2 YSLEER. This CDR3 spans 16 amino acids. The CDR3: CASSQDKASSYNEQFF.

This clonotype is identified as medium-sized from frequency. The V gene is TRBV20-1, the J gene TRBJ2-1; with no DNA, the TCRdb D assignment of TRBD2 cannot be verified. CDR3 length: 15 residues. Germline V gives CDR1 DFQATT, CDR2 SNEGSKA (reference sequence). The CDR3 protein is CSARGGPSSYNEQFF.

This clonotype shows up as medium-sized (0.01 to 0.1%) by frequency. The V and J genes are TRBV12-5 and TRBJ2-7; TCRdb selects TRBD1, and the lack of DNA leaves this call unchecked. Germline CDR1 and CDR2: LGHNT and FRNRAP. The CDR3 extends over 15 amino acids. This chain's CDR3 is CASGYTRDRSYEQYF.

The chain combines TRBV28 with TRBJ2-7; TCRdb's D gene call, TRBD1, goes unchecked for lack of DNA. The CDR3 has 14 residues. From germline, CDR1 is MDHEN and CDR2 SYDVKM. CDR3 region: CASSSGQETYEQYF.

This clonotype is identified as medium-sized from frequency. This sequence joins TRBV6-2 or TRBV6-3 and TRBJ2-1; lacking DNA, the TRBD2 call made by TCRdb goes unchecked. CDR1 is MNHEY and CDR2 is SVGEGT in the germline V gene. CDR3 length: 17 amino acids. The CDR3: CASNLVTSGSSYNEQFF.

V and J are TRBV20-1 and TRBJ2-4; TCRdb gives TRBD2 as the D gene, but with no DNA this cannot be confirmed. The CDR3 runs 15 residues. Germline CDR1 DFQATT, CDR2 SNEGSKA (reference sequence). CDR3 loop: CSARDSAGWENIQYF.

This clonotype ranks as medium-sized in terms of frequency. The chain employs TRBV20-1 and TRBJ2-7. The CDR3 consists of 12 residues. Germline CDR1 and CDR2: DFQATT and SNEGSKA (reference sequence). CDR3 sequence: CSARESIGEQYF.

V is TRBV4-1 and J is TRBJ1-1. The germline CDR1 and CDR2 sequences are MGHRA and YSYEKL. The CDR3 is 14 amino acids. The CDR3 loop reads CASSQVARNTEAFF.

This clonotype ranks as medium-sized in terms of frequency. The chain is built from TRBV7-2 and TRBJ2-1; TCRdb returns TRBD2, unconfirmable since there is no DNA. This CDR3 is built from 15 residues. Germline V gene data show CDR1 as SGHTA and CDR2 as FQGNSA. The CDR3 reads CASSLIAGGNNEQFF.

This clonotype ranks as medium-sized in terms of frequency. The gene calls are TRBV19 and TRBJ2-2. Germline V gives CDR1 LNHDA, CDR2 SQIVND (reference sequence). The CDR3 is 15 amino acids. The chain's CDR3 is CASSISRVLTGELFF.

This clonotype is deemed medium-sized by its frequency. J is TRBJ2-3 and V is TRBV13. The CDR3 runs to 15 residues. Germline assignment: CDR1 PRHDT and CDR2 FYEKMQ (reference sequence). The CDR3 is CASSLDVAARDTQYF.

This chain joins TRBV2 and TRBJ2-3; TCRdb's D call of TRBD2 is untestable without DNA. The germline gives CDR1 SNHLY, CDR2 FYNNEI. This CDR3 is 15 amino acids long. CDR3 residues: CASSELAAHTDTQYF.

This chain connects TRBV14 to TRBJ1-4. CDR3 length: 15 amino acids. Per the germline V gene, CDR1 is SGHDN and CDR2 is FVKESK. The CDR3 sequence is CASSQRTDRNEKLFF.

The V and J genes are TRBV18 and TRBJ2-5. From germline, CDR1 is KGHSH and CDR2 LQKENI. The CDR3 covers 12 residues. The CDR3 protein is CASSSEVETQYF.

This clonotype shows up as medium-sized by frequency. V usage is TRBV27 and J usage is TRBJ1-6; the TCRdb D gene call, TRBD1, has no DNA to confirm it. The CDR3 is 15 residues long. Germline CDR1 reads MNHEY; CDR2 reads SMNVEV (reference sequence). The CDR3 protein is CASGGRQSYNSPLHF.

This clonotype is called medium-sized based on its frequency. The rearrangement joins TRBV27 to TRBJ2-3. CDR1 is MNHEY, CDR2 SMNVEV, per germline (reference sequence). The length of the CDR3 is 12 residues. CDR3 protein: CASSSKGDTQYF.

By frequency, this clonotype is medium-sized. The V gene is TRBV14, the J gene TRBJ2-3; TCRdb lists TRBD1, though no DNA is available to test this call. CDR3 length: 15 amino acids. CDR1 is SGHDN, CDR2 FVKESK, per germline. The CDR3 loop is CASSPNGAGLDTQYF.

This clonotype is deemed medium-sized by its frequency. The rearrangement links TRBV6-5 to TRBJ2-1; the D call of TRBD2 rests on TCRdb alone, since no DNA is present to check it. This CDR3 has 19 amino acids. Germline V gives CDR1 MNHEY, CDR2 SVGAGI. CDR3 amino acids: CASSYSSGAGDPSYNEQFF.